These 7 T cell receptor beta chains were all obtained from the same sample, sequenced in a study of blood T cell repertoires in COVID-19 (dated by TCRdb to between 2020 and 2021). Libraries were prepared through the immunoSEQ multiplex PCR assay. TCRdb retrieved this table from immuneACCESS and kept in-frame rearrangements only. Not all clones are present; in checked studies, unresolved V genes account for under half, and no reason is known for the remainder. The table for this sample lists some 23,000 clones; around nine tenths of them were counted only once. Clones ranked in the top ten supply under 20% of the sample. Source material: peripheral blood. The receptors stem from a human donor in a cohort sampled during active COVID-19.

The chain uses TRBV19 and TRBJ1-4; 8 bases align to TRBD1. The V gene's germline CDR1 is LNHDA and CDR2 SQIVND (reference sequence). The CDR3 covers 16 residues. V gave up 3 bases and J gave up 4 bases; unmatched junction bases: 7. CDR3 nucleotides: TGTGCCAGTAGTATCATCCCAACAGGGGGTAATGAAAAACTGTTTTTT. It encodes CASSIIPTGGNEKLFF.

CDR3 loop: CAWGDQGNYGYTF. The DNA for the CDR3 is TGTGCCTGGGGGGACCAGGGAAACTATGGCTACACCTTC. The chain uses TRBV30 and TRBJ1-2; possible D gene TRBD1, 5 bases. CDR3 length: 13 residues. CDR1 GTSNPN and CDR2 SVGIG come from the germline V gene (reference sequence). Trimming left V 5 bases short and J 2 bases short, with 12 bases between. Variable domain in full (rest from reference TRBV30 and TRBJ1-2): SQTIHQWPATLVQPVGSPLSLECTVEGTSNPNLYWYRQAAGRGLQLLFYSVGIGQISSEVPQNLSASRPQDRQFILSSKKLLLSDSGFYLCAWGDQGNYGYTFGSGTRLTVV.

The V call is TRBV2, the J call TRBJ1-1; D unclear. Germline V lookup: CDR1 SNHLY, CDR2 FYNNEI. The CDR3 spans 12 residues. V lost 3 bases, J lost 6 bases, and 8 bases lay in between. The CDR3 loop reads CASSERVPEAFF. Here the CDR3 DNA reads TGTGCCAGCAGTGAGAGGGTCCCTGAAGCTTTCTTT. Full variable domain (missing parts from reference TRBV2 and TRBJ1-1): EPEVTQTPSHQVTQMGQEVILRCVPISNHLYFYWYRQILGQKVEFLVSFYNNEISEKSEIFDDQFSVERPDGSNFTLKIRSTKLEDSAMYFCASSERVPEAFFGQGTRLTVV.

This clone was counted a few times. V is TRBV9 and J is TRBJ1-6; D call uncertain. V lost 0 bases and J 6 bases, leaving 10 bases between the germline ends. The CDR3 totals 15 residues. The germline CDR1 and CDR2 sequences are SGDLS and YYNGEE. The CDR3 region has the DNA TGTGCCAGCAGCGTAGGGCAGGCCGCTAATTCACCCCTCCACTTT. This gives the protein CASSVGQAANSPLHF.

This chain joins TRBV3-1 (or the pseudogene TRBV3-2) and TRBJ1-4; 10 bases fit TRBD1. Germline lookup yields CDR1 LGHDT and CDR2 YNNKEL (reference sequence). V gave up 2 bases and J gave up 10 bases; unmatched junction bases: 7. The CDR3 spans 15 residues. CDR3: CASSQTGQGFGKLFF. The CDR3 DNA sequence: TGTGCCAGCAGCCAAACGGGACAGGGGTTTGGAAAACTGTTTTTT.

The rearrangement links TRBV6-5 to TRBJ1-5; D gene ambiguous. Germline V lookup: CDR1 MNHEY, CDR2 SVGAGI. Trimming took 7 bases from V and 4 from J, leaving 17 bases between them. The CDR3 extends over 15 amino acids. CDR3 sequence (DNA): TGTGCCAGCAATACCCGGGAGGCGGAAAATCAGCCCCAGCATTTT. It is translated as CASNTREAENQPQHF.

This chain connects TRBV5-8 to TRBJ2-5, with TRBD2 identical over 13 bases. The CDR3 contains 19 residues. With 4 bases clipped from V and 2 bases from J, the junction kept 14 bases outside the gene matches. The germline V gene has CDR1 SGHTS and CDR2 YDEGEE. CDR3 DNA sequence: TGTGCCAGCAGCGCACAGAAGACTAGCGGGGGGTGGTGGCAAGAGACCCAGTACTTC. It codes for CASSAQKTSGGWWQETQYF.